This T cell receptor (beta chain) was retrieved from a study of CD4 and CD8 cells across lung adenocarcinoma regions. Germline assignment: CDR1 SGHRS and CDR2 YFSETQ. The CDR3 is made up of 16 amino acids. The J segment lost 1 base and the V segment lost 2 bases, leaving 3 bases of the junction unmatched. MiXCR, applied by TCRdb to the PCR reads, yields one record per CDR3 protein. The repertoire holds about 20,000 distinct CDR3 sequences, with about 53% as singletons. Donors had localized lung adenocarcinoma, a non-small cell lung cancer. The sample comprised CD8+ T cells from the center of a lung tumor. The TCR comes from a female donor with lung adenocarcinoma. The CD4 and CD8 labels of this study may be unreliable. The V and J genes are TRBV5-1 and TRBJ2-2, with 9 bases that match TRBD1. CDR3 coding DNA: TGCGCCAGCAGCTTTGGGGGACAGGGGAACACCGGGGAGCTGTTTTTT. Translation gives CASSFGGQGNTGELFF. The variable domain in full, completed from reference TRBV5-1 and TRBJ2-2, reads KAGVTQTPRYLIKTRGQQVTLSCSPISGHRSVSWYQQTPGQGLQFLFEYFSETQRNKGNFPGRFSGRQFSNSRSEMNVSTLELGDSALYLCASSFGGQGNTGELFFGEGSRLTVL.